The 22 T cell receptor delta chains below all came from one sample that was sequenced in a study of gamma-delta T cells after stem cell transplantation. TCRdb re-called the RT-PCR reads with CATT. The sample lists fewer than 2,000 delta-chain clones, approximately 1.5% occurring once. The sequencing sample was made of gamma-delta T cells. Receptors originate from a human donor. It is not recorded whose cells these are; they may come from a transplant donor.

A word on this clone: A far larger clone is just one base off, so this is likely a read error. This chain links TRDV1 with TRDJ1, with 13 bases identical to TRDD3. Germline-derived CDR1 and CDR2 are TSWWSYY and QGS. The CDR3 has 26 residues. The CDR3 nucleotides are TGTGCTCTTGGGGAACTAGGACTCCTTATCCCCACGTACTGGGGGATACGCGAGGAGCACACCGATAAACCCATCTTT. This codes for CALGELGLLIPTYWGIREEHTDKPIF.

This clone has just a few counts. The protein recorded in TCRdb matches a much larger clone and deviates from this DNA's translation at residue 10, suggesting a read error; the protein here is obtained by translating the DNA. This chain links TRDV2 with TRDJ1, with 8 positions matching TRDD3. V lost 3 bases, J lost 0 bases, and 11 bases stayed unmatched. This CDR3 contains 17 residues. The germline V gene has CDR1 GEAIGNYY and CDR2 EKD. For the CDR3, the DNA is TGTGCCTGTGACCCCACTGGGGATACCCTTTACACCGATAAACTCATCTTT. Translating gives CACDPTGDTLYTDKLIF.

About this clone: TCRdb's protein, taken from a much larger clone, differs from this DNA's translation at residue 5, likely owing to a read error; the protein displayed comes from the DNA. This chain uses TRDV2 with TRDJ1, with unresolved D. The CDR3 spans 16 residues. Germline V CDR1 and CDR2: GEAIGNYY, EKD. The ends were cut back, 3 bases at V and 1 base at J, with 17 bases in the middle. The CDR3 DNA reads as TGTGCCTGTGACGGGCTACCTCGTGGTTCCACCGATAAACTCATCTTT. Its translation: CACDGLPRGSTDKLIF.

This clone was seen a handful of times. This DNA's translation differs at residue 16 from TCRdb's protein, which comes from a much larger clone; a read error is likely, and the protein shown is translated from the DNA. This sequence joins TRDV2 and TRDJ1; TRDD2 matches 7 bases. Germline V gene data show CDR1 as GEAIGNYY and CDR2 as EKD. The CDR3 covers 18 residues. The CDR3 loop is CACDTFLPGAKNTDKHIF. CDR3 nucleotide sequence: TGTGCCTGTGACACGTTCCTACCGGGGGCCAAGAACACCGATAAACACATCTTT.

This clone was detected only a few times. The TCRdb record carries a much larger clone's protein, which differs from this DNA's translation at residue 4; a read error is the likely cause, and the protein listed here is the DNA translation. The chain couples TRDV2 to TRDJ3; 8 positions match TRDD3. Germline loops: CDR1 GEAIGNYY, CDR2 EKD. This CDR3 region has 18 residues. V shed 5 bases, J shed 2 bases, and the junction held 10 bases outside the gene matches. The CDR3 DNA follows: TGTGCCTGTGCCAGCTGGGGGAACGACCCCTGGGACACCCGACAGATGTTTTTC. Translation: CACASWGNDPWDTRQMFF.

By sample share, this clone is medium-sized. It is likely a read error: a sequence one base away is far more abundant. The same CDR3 also results from other DNA sequences found in this sample. V is TRDV1 and J is TRDJ1; 9 nucleotides line up with TRDD3. The CDR3 length is 22 residues. Per the germline V gene, CDR1 is TSWWSYY and CDR2 is QGS. The CDR3 here is CALGDLHTGYWGTDPYTDKLIF. The DNA for the CDR3 is TGTGCTCTTGGGGACCTCCATACGGGGTACTGGGGGACCGACCCGTACACCGATAAGCTCATCTTT.

Within the sample, this clone is medium-sized. The J gene is TRDJ1, the V gene TRDV1; no definite D call. Trimming cost V 1 base and J 6 bases, with 15 bases left between them. CDR3 size: 15 residues. Germline assignment: CDR1 TSWWSYY and CDR2 QGS. CDR3 region: CALGEPHPYPNKLIF. The CDR3, as DNA: TGTGCTCTTGGGGAACCTCATCCTTATCCGAATAAACTCATCTTT.

The V call is TRDV1, the J call TRDJ1; TRDD3 matches 9 bases. CDR1 is TSWWSYY and CDR2 is QGS in the germline V gene. With V trimmed by 0 bases and J by 0 bases, 14 bases remained unmatched. CDR3 length: 20 amino acids. CDR3 DNA: TGTGCTCTTGGGGAACTCTCGAACCTGTTACTGGGGGACTACACCGATAAACTCATCTTT. Residues: CALGELSNLLLGDYTDKLIF.

This clone is medium-sized within its sample. This is likely an artifact of a read error, given a far larger clone one base away. The chain combines TRDV2 with TRDJ1; D is possibly TRDD3 (5 bases). CDR3 length equals 14 residues. Germline assignment: CDR1 GEAIGNYY and CDR2 EKD. V was pared by 3 bases and J by 3 bases, with 13 bases between. The CDR3 coding sequence is TGTGCCTGTGACGCCAGGGGGGTAGCCGATAAACTCATCTTT. This translates into CACDARGVADKLIF.

This clone was seen only a few times. The rearrangement links TRDV1 to TRDJ1; D remains unclear. Trimming took 0 bases from V and 0 from J, leaving 8 bases between them. The CDR3 is 15 residues long. Germline loops: CDR1 TSWWSYY, CDR2 QGS. CDR3 amino acids: CALGELVPYTDKLIF. The CDR3 coding sequence is TGTGCTCTTGGGGAACTAGTCCCCTACACCGATAAACTCATCTTT.

Concerning this clone: The TCRdb protein comes from a much larger clone and disagrees with this DNA's translation at residue 8, likely due to a read error; the protein given here is derived from the DNA. The chain uses TRDV3 and TRDJ2; TRDD3 aligns across 8 bases. J was trimmed by 5 bases and V by 3 bases; bases with no gene match: 11. The CDR3 length is 15 residues. Germline V lookup: CDR1 TVYSNPD, CDR2 GDNSRS (reference sequence). The CDR3 DNA sequence: TGTGCCTTCTCGTACTGGGGGTCATTAACAGCACAACTCTTCTTT. Translated: CAFSYWGSLTAQLFF.

This clone was found a few times. Since a much larger clone is just one base distant, this may be a read error. Other nucleotide sequences in the sample specify the same CDR3. The rearrangement joins TRDV1 to TRDJ4, with TRDD3 matching over 12 bases. This CDR3 contains 19 residues. CDR1 and CDR2 (germline): TSWWSYY, QGS. The CDR3 DNA sequence: TGTGCCCTTGGGGAACTCAGCCCAGTACTGGGGGATACTTCCAGACCCCTGATCTTT. It encodes CALGELSPVLGDTSRPLIF.

By its share, this clone is medium-sized (0.01 to 0.1%). The chain uses TRAV29/DV5 and TRDJ1; 11 positions agree with TRDD3. From germline, CDR1 is NSMFDY and CDR2 ISSIKDK. Germline trimming cut 2 bases from V and 0 bases from J; bases unmatched to any gene: 21. The CDR3 totals 21 residues. CDR3 amino acids: CAARITAWWGIRRAYTDKLIF. In DNA, the CDR3 is TGTGCAGCAAGGATCACGGCGTGGTGGGGGATACGTAGAGCATACACCGATAAACTCATCTTT.

On this clone: This DNA's translation differs at residue 4 from TCRdb's protein, which comes from a much larger clone; a read error is likely, and the protein shown is translated from the DNA. The J gene is TRDJ1, the V gene TRDV2; D not resolved. Germline CDR1 GEAIGNYY, CDR2 EKD. The CDR3 is 13 amino acids. CDR3: CACGTGLTDKLIF. CDR3 nucleotide sequence: TGTGCCTGTGGCACCGGGCTTACCGATAAACTCATCTTT.

Of note for this clone: One base separates it from a far larger clone, so it is likely a read error. Other DNA sequences in the same sample also yield this CDR3. J is TRDJ1 and V is TRDV2; no clear D gene. The CDR3 covers 16 residues. Between the trimmed V and J ends, which lost 2 bases and 1 base, there was a span of 16 bases. From germline, CDR1 is GEAIGNYY and CDR2 EKD. The CDR3 protein is CACDRARRRGTDKLIF. In DNA, the CDR3 is TGTGCCTGTGACAGGGCGAGGAGACGGGGCACCGATAAACTCATCTTT.

A few counts support this clone. TCRdb shows a much larger clone's protein in place of this DNA's translation, and the two differ at residue 10, likely through a read error; the protein shown is translated from the DNA. CDR3 in DNA: TGTGCTCTTGGGGTGTACGGGTGTACTAGGGGATGGAAACTCATCTTT. This gives the protein CALGVYGCTRGWKLIF. The V call is TRDV1, the J call TRDJ1, with D tentatively TRDD3 (6 bases). Between the trimmed V and J ends, which lost 4 bases and 8 bases, there was a span of 23 bases. Germline CDR1 and CDR2: TSWWSYY and QGS. CDR3 length: 16 amino acids.

A few counts support this clone. The likely explanation is a read error, given a far larger clone one base away. The sample has other DNA sequences that encode this CDR3 too. V and J are TRDV2 and TRDJ1; D is ambiguous. Germline CDR1 GEAIGNYY, CDR2 EKD. Trimming left V 2 bases short and J 2 bases short, with 17 bases between. There are 16 residues in the CDR3. The CDR3 DNA is TGTGCCTGTGACAGGCTACCTCGTGGTTCTACCGATAAACTCATCTTT. This sequence encodes CACDRLPRGSTDKLIF.

Points on this clone: This DNA translates differently at residue 17 from the TCRdb protein, which is that of a much larger clone; a read error is likely, and the protein shown is the DNA's own translation. V gene TRDV1 combines with J gene TRDJ1, with TRDD3 matching 12 bases. CDR1 and CDR2 (germline): TSWWSYY, QGS. The CDR3 has 21 amino acids. CDR3 residues: CALGLPYEYWGILPYTGKLIF. The CDR3 DNA follows: TGTGCTCTTGGTCTACCGTACGAGTACTGGGGGATACTTCCGTACACCGGTAAACTCATCTTT.

Details on this clone: A far larger clone lies a single base away; this is likely a read error. This CDR3 is also generated by other DNA sequences in the sample. V and J are TRDV2 and TRDJ1, with 9 bases that match TRDD3. This CDR3 is 16 amino acids long. Germline V gene data show CDR1 as GEAIGNYY and CDR2 as EKD. The CDR3 sequence: CACDTRTGGPQGKLIF. Written as DNA, the CDR3 is TGTGCCTGCGACACCCGTACTGGGGGACCCCAGGGTAAACTCATCTTT.

There are a few counts of this clone. This DNA's translation and the protein TCRdb lists, from a much larger clone, do not match at residue 13, likely due to a read error; the protein shown is translated from the DNA. The genes are TRDV3 and TRDJ1; 10 positions agree with TRDD3. V lost 4 bases and J lost 4; bases outside the gene matches: 21. Germline CDR1 is TVYSNPD and CDR2 is GDNSRS (reference sequence). This CDR3 comprises 18 residues. The CDR3: CASIQLSHTGGWRDKLIF. The CDR3 DNA follows: TGTGCCTCTATTCAGCTTTCTCATACTGGGGGATGGCGCGATAAACTCATCTTT.

With respect to this clone: A far larger clone is only one base removed, so a read error is likely. The chain employs TRDV2 and TRDJ1; D is possibly TRDD3 (6 bases). The V end was cut by 3 bases, the J end by 0 bases, with 16 bases between. The CDR3 loop spans 16 amino acids. Germline V lookup: CDR1 GEAIGNYY, CDR2 EKD. CDR3 in DNA: TGTGCCTGTGACGCCTGGGGACTTACCTACACCGATAAACTCATCTTT. Residues: CACDAWGLTYTDKLIF.

This chain connects TRDV1 to TRDJ1; D is possibly TRDD2 or TRDD3 (9 bases each). The CDR3 spans 23 residues. V was pared by 5 bases and J by 0 bases, with 37 bases between. Germline CDR1 is TSWWSYY and CDR2 is QGS. The CDR3 region has the DNA TGTGCTCTTGGGCCAAGACTTCGGCCTTCCTACGAGACTGGGGGAGAGTACACCGATAAACTCATCTTT. This translates into CALGPRLRPSYETGGEYTDKLIF.